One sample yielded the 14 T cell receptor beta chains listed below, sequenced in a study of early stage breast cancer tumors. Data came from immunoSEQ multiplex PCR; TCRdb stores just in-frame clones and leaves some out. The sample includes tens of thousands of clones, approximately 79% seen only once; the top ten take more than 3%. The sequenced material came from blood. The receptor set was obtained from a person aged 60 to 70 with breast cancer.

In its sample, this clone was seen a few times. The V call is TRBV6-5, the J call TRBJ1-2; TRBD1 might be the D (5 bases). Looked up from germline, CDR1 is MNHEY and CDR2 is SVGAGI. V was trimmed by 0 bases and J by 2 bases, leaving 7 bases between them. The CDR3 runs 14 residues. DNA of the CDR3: TGTGCCAGCAGTTACTCCCGGGGGAACTATGGCTACACCTTC. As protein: CASSYSRGNYGYTF.

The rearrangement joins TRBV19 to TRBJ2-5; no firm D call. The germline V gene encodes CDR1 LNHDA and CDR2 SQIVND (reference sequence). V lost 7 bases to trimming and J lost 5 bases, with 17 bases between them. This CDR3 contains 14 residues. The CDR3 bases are TGTGCCAGTACCGACATGGGCGCCGGGGAGACCCAGTACTTC. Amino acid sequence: CASTDMGAGETQYF.

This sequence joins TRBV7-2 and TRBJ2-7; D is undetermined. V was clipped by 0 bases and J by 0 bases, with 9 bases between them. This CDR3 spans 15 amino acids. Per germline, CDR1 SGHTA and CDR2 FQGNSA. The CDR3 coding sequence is TGTGCCAGCAGCTTAGCGTCTAGGAGCTCCTACGAGCAGTACTTC. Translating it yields CASSLASRSSYEQYF.

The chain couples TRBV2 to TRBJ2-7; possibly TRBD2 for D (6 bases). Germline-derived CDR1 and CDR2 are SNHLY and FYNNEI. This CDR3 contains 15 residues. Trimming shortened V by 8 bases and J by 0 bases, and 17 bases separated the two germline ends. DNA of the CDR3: TGTGCCAGCTTCACTCTAGCGCCTAGCTCCTACGAGCAGTACTTC. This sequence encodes CASFTLAPSSYEQYF.

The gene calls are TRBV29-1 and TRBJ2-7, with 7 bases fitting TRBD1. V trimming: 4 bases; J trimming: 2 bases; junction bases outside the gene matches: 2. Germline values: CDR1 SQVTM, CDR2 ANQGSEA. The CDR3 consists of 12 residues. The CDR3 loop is CSVGTGTYEQYF. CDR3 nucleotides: TGCAGCGTTGGGACAGGCACCTACGAGCAGTACTTC.

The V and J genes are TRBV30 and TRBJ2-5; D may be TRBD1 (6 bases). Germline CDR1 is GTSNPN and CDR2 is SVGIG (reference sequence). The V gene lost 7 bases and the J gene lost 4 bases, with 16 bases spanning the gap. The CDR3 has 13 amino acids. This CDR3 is CASKWQGIETQYF. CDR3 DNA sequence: TGTGCCTCTAAGTGGCAGGGGATAGAGACCCAGTACTTC.

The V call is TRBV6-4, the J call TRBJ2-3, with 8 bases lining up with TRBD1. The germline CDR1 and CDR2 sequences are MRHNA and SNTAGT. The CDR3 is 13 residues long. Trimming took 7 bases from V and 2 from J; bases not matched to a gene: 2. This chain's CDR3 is CASMGQDTDTQYF. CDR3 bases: TGTGCCAGCATGGGACAGGACACAGATACGCAGTATTTT.

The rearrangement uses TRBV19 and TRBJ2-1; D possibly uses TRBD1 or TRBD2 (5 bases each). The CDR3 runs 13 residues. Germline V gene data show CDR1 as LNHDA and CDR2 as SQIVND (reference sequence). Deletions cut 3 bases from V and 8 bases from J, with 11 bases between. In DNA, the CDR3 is TGTGCCAGTAGTATTTTTCGGGGCGATGAGCAGTTCTTC. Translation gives CASSIFRGDEQFF. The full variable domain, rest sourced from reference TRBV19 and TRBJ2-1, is DGGITQSPKYLFRKEGQNVTLSCEQNLNHDAMYWYRQDPGQGLRLIYYSQIVNDFQKGDIAEGYSVSREKKESFPLTVTSAQKNPTAFYLCASSIFRGDEQFFGPGTRLTVL.

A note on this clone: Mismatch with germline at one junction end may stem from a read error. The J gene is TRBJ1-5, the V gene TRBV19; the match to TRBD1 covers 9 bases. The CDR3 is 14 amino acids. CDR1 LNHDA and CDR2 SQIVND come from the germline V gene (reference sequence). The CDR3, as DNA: TGTGCCACTAGTGGGACAGGGAACAATCAGCCCCAGCATTTT. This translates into CATSGTGNNQPQHF. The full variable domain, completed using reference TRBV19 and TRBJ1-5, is DGGITQSPKYLFRKEGQNVTLSCEQNLNHDAMYWYRQDPGQGLRLIYYSQIVNDFQKGDIAEGYSVSREKKESFPLTVTSAQKNPTAFYLCATSGTGNNQPQHFGDGTRLSIL.

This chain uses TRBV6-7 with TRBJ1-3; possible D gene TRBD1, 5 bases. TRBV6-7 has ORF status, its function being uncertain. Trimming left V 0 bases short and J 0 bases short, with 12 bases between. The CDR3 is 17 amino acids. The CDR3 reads CASSYSAGRDSGNTIYF. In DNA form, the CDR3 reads TGTGCCAGCAGTTACTCGGCAGGGCGAGACTCTGGAAACACCATATATTTT.

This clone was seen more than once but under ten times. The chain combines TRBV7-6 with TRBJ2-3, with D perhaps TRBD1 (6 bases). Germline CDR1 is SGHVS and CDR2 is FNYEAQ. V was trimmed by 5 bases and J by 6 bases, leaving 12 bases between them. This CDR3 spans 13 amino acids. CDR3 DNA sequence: TGTGCCAGCAGCGTACAGGGAGCGGATACGCAGTATTTT. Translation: CASSVQGADTQYF.

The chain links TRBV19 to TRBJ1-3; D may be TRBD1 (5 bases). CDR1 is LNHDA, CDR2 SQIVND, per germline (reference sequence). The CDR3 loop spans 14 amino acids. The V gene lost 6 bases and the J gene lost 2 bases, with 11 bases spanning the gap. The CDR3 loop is CASSSGGAGNTIYF. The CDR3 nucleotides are TGTGCCAGTAGCTCGGGAGGGGCTGGAAACACCATATATTTT.

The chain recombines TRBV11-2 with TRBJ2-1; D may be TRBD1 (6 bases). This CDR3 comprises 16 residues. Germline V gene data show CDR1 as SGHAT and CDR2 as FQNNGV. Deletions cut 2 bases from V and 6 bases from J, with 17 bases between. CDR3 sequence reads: CASSLRETGSGNEQFF. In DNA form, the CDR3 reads TGTGCCAGCAGCTTAAGGGAGACAGGTTCGGGCAATGAGCAGTTCTTC.

The CDR3 nucleotides read TGTGCCAGCACCCCAGGGGGCTACACAGATACGCAGTATTTT. As protein: CASTPGGYTDTQYF. The chain combines TRBV6-6 with TRBJ2-3, with 8 nucleotides matching TRBD1. The CDR3 consists of 14 residues. V was pared by 7 bases and J by 2 bases, with 5 bases of the junction left unmatched. Germline loops: CDR1 MNHNY, CDR2 SVGAGI (reference sequence).